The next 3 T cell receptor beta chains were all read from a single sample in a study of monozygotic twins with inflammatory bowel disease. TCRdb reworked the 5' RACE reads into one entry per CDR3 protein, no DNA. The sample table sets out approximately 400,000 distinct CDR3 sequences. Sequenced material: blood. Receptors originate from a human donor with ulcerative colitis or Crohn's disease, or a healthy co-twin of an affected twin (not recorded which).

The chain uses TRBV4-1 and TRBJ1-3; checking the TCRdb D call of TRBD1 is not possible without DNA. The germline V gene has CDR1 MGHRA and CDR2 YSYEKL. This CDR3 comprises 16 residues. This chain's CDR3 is CASSLILQGTGNTIYF.

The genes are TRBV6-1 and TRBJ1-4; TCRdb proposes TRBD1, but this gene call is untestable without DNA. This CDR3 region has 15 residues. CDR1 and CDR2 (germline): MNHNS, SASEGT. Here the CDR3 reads CASGRRYRDNEKLFF.

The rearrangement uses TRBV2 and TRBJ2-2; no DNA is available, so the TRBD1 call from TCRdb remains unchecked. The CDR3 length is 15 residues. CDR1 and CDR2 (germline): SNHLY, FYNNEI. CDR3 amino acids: CASSQGQGDAGELFF.